This is a list of T cell receptor beta chains from one sample in a study of identical twins. TCRdb reprocessed the 5' RACE reads via MiXCR and lists one record per CDR3 protein. The table lists 450,000 to 500,000 distinct CDR3 sequences, roughly an eighth of them singletons, with 0.95% to 1% in the top ten. Separately, the same data were catalogued under a study of yellow fever vaccine responses in identical twins.

The sequenced material came from CD4+ T cells sorted from blood. These receptors were obtained from a woman under 30 in good health. Both conserved end residues are part of each CDR3. The order of the fields is D gene, J gene, clone size, V gene, CDR3 DNA, CDR3 protein. D genes are given only for firm matches. Not every row has a clone size; where given, it reads once, few, many or a size class.

d_call: TRBD1
j_call: TRBJ2-7
clone_size: many
v_call: TRBV29-1
cdr3_nt: TGCAGCGTTGAAGATAAGCGGACAGGGAGACCGTACTTC
cdr3_aa: CSVEDKRTGRPYF

d_call: -
j_call: TRBJ1-5
clone_size: -
v_call: TRBV29-1
cdr3_nt: TGCAGCGTTGAATCCGGGGAAGGTCAGCCCCAGCATTTT
cdr3_aa: CSVESGEGQPQHF

d_call: TRBD2
j_call: TRBJ2-3
clone_size: -
v_call: TRBV3-1
cdr3_nt: TGTGCCAGCAGCTCAAGTGGTAGCGGGGGGGCCTCGGGGGATACGCAGTATTTT
cdr3_aa: CASSSSGSGGASGDTQYF

d_call: TRBD2
j_call: TRBJ2-1
clone_size: few
v_call: TRBV10-3
cdr3_nt: TGTGCCACGAAGCTCGGGGGGGATGAGCAGTTCTTC
cdr3_aa: CATKLGGDEQFF

d_call: -
j_call: TRBJ2-7
clone_size: -
v_call: TRBV9
cdr3_nt: TGTGCCAGCAGCGCCCGGGGCTACTCCTACGAGCAGTACTTC
cdr3_aa: CASSARGYSYEQYF

d_call: -
j_call: TRBJ2-7
clone_size: -
v_call: TRBV5-1
cdr3_nt: TGCGCCAGCAGCTTGGCCGAGGGGTACGGACACGAGCAGTACTTC
cdr3_aa: CASSLAEGYGHEQYF

d_call: -
j_call: TRBJ2-7
clone_size: few
v_call: TRBV11-3
cdr3_nt: TGTGCCAGCAGCCGGGGGGCACATAGCTCCTACGAGCAGTACTTC
cdr3_aa: CASSRGAHSSYEQYF

d_call: TRBD1
j_call: TRBJ2-7
clone_size: few
v_call: TRBV30
cdr3_nt: TGTGCCTGGAGTGTTGGGACAGGGAACTACGAGCAGTACTTC
cdr3_aa: CAWSVGTGNYEQYF

d_call: -
j_call: TRBJ2-1
clone_size: few
v_call: TRBV10-3
cdr3_nt: TGTGCCATCAGTGAGAACAGTTCTAATGAGCAGTTCTTC
cdr3_aa: CAISENSSNEQFF

d_call: TRBD1
j_call: TRBJ1-1
clone_size: -
v_call: TRBV7-9
cdr3_nt: TGTGCCAGCAGAACCAAGACCCGGGACAGGGAGAACACTGAAGCTTTCTTT
cdr3_aa: CASRTKTRDRENTEAFF

d_call: TRBD1
j_call: TRBJ2-5
clone_size: -
v_call: TRBV15
cdr3_nt: TGTGCCACCAGCAGAGATTTTGGACAGGCAGAGACCCAGTACTTC
cdr3_aa: CATSRDFGQAETQYF

d_call: TRBD1
j_call: TRBJ2-7
clone_size: few
v_call: TRBV11-1
cdr3_nt: TGTGCCAGCAGCTTAGCCGACAGGGGGCTCACGGCAGTGTACGAGCAGTACTTC
cdr3_aa: CASSLADRGLTAVYEQYF

d_call: TRBD2
j_call: TRBJ2-1
clone_size: many
v_call: TRBV20-1
cdr3_nt: TGCAGTGCTAGGTGGGGGACTAGCGGGGCAAGGAATGAGCAGTTCTTC
cdr3_aa: CSARWGTSGARNEQFF

d_call: TRBD2
j_call: TRBJ2-7
clone_size: -
v_call: TRBV6-5
cdr3_nt: TGTGCCAGCAGTTACTCCCCTAGCGGGGCATCCTACGAGCAGTACTTC
cdr3_aa: CASSYSPSGASYEQYF

d_call: -
j_call: TRBJ1-2
clone_size: once
v_call: TRBV20-1
cdr3_nt: TGCAGTGCCCTATGGGGTTTGGGTGGCTACACCTTC
cdr3_aa: CSALWGLGGYTF

d_call: TRBD2
j_call: TRBJ2-2
clone_size: -
v_call: TRBV7-8
cdr3_nt: TGTGCCAGCAGCTTTGCGGGAGCCGGGGAGCTGTTTTTT
cdr3_aa: CASSFAGAGELFF